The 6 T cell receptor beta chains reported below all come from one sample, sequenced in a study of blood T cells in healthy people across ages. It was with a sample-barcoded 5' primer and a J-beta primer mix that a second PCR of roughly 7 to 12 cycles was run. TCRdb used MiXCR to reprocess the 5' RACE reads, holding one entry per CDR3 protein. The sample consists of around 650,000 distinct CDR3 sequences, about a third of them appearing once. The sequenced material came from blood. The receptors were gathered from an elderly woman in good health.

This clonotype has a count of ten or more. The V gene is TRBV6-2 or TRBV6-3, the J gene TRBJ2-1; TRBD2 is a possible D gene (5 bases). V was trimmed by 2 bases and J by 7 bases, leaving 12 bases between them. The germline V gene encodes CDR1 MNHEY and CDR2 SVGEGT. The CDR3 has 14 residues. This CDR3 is CASSYRESRNEQFF. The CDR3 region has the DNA TGTGCCAGCAGTTACCGGGAATCGAGGAATGAGCAGTTCTTC.

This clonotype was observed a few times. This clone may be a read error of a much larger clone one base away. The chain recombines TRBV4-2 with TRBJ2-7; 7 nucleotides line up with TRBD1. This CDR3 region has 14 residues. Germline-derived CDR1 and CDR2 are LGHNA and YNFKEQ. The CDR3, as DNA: TGTGCCGGCAGCCTTGGGGGACAGTCCTACGAGCAGTACTTC. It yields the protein CAGSLGGQSYEQYF.

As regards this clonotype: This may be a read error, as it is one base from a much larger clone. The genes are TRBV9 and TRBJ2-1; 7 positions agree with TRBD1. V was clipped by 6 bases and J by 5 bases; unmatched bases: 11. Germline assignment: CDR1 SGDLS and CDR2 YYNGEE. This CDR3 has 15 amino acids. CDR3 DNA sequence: TGTGCCAGCAACGCTGGACAGGCTTTCAACAATGAGCAGTTCTTC. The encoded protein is CASNAGQAFNNEQFF.

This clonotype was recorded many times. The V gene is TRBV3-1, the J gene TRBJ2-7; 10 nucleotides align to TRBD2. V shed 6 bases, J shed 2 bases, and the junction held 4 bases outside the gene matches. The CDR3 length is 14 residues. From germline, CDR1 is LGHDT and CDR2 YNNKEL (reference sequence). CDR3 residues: CASSTLAGAYEQYF. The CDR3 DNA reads TGTGCCAGCAGTACCCTAGCGGGGGCCTACGAGCAGTACTTC.

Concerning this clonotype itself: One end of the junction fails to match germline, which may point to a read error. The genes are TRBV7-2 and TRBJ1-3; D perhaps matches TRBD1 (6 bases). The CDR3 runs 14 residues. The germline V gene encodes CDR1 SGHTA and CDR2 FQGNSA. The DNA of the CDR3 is TGTGCCAGCAGCCGAGGGGGTGATGGAAACACCACATATTTT. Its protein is CASSRGGDGNTTYF. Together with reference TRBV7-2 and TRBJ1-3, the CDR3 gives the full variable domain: GAGVSQSPSNKVTEKGKDVELRCDPISGHTALYWYRQSLGQGLEFLIYFQGNSAPDKSGLPSDRFSAERTGGSVSTLTIQRTQQEDSAVYLCASSRGGDGNTTYFGEGSWLTVV.

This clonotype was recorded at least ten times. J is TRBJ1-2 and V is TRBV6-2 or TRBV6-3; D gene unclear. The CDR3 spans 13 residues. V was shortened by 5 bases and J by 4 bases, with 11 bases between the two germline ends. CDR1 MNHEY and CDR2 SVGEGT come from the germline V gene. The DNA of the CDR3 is TGTGCCAGCAGTCGTGACGGAAGCTATGGCTACACCTTC. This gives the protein CASSRDGSYGYTF.